This T cell receptor (beta chain) is drawn from a study of blood T cell repertoires in COVID-19. The ends were cut back, 3 bases at V and 13 bases at J, with 19 bases in the middle. Germline assignment: CDR1 SGHAT and CDR2 FQNNGV. The CDR3 consists of 14 residues. Produced via immunoSEQ multiplex PCR; TCRdb's table is partial and in-frame only. Among about 200,000 clones listed, roughly 82% were seen once. Input material: PBMCs or T cells enriched from blood (not recorded which). This chain connects TRBV11-2 to TRBJ2-1, with D possibly being TRBD1 (7 bases). This TCR was sampled from an older woman with acute COVID-19. The CDR3 DNA reads as TGTGCCAGCAGCTTCTACAGACAGGGACTCAGTCAGTTCTTC. Residues: CASSFYRQGLSQFF.